This T cell receptor beta chain was identified during a study of patients and donors after allogeneic stem cell transplantation. Trimming shortened V by 1 base and J by 1 base, and 7 bases separated the two germline ends. The germline V gene encodes CDR1 SGHTA and CDR2 FQGNSA. The CDR3 has 14 residues. TCRdb used MiXCR to reprocess the RT-PCR reads, holding one entry per CDR3 protein. The sample has over 150,000 distinct CDR3 sequences, more than 35% seen once. The chain is built from TRBV7-2 and TRBJ1-1, with D unresolved. This receptor was taken from a human donor who was either an allogeneic HSCT recipient or a stem cell or donor lymphocyte infusion donor (not recorded which). It is not recorded whose cells these are; they may come from a transplant donor. Sequenced material: blood, either unsorted or a sorted T cell fraction (not recorded which). This CDR3 reads CASSLVTENTEAFF. CDR3 sequence (DNA): TGTGCCAGCAGCTTAGTAACGGAGAACACTGAAGCTTTCTTT.